This T cell receptor beta chain stems from a study of cytomegalovirus exposure and HLA in healthy donors. The study, taken as a whole, reports: According to an earlier analysis, most TCR beta V segments yielded productive rearrangements about 90% or about 30% of the time. Reported results showed that the classifier diagnosed cytomegalovirus status with high specificity and sensitivity. Indistinguishability led to the exclusion of some V segments, TRBV6-2 and TRBV6-3 included.

CDR3 length: 12 residues. CDR1 and CDR2 (germline): SGHVS, FQNEAQ. V dropped 5 bases and J dropped 9 bases, with 12 bases sitting between them. In nominal health when sampled, donors likely had unrecorded immune exposures nonetheless. PCR employed 60 Vbeta and 13 Jbeta primers. TCRdb's table, derived via immunoSEQ multiplex PCR, lists solely in-frame clones and lacks some. The listing contains 200,000 to 250,000 clones. On this clone itself: The antigen remains undetermined.

This chain connects TRBV7-8 to TRBJ2-3; D gene ambiguous. The sequence was collected from a girl between 2 and 10 years old in good health and CMV-seropositive. Sequencing was done on a sample of PBMCs. CDR3 amino acids: CASSPPSETQYF. The CDR3 bases are TGTGCCAGCAGCCCCCCGAGCGAAACGCAGTATTTT.